One and the same sample provided the 23 T cell receptor beta chains below, sequenced in a study of blood T cells in healthy people across ages (dated by TCRdb to 2014 to 2015). Library preparation employed 5' RACE. Sequencing took place on an Illumina HiSeq 2500. A second PCR of about 6 to 12 cycles was run with a J-beta primer mix and a sample-barcoded 5' primer. TCRdb reworked the public reads: Q25 trimming with fastp, MiXCR clone assembly, productive beta chains retained. Every entry covers one CDR3 protein and lists the most common genes and DNA from its rows. The table for this sample lists about 770,000 distinct CDR3 sequences; under 45% of them were counted only once. Nearly 20% of the sample is held by the ten biggest clonotypes. What was sequenced was blood. The receptors derive from a man in his 60s in good health.

The rearrangement uses TRBV20-1 and TRBJ1-2, with 9 positions matching TRBD1. Germline V CDR1 and CDR2: DFQATT, SNEGSKA (reference sequence). The trim removed 6 bases at V and 8 bases at J, leaving 13 bases unmatched. The CDR3 sequence is 14 residues long. The CDR3 is CSASLQGALPGYTF. CDR3 bases: TGCAGTGCCAGCCTACAGGGGGCCCTACCAGGCTACACCTTC.

J is TRBJ1-5 and V is TRBV7-9; D perhaps matches TRBD1 (5 bases). The CDR3 runs to 14 residues. Germline V gene data show CDR1 as SEHNR and CDR2 as FQNEAQ (reference sequence). V lost 5 bases to trimming and J lost 1 base, with 9 bases between them. The CDR3 nucleotides are TGTGCCAGCAGCGAACGGGGGAGCAATCAGCCCCAGCATTTT. Translated: CASSERGSNQPQHF.

The chain employs TRBV7-9 and TRBJ2-5; 8 nucleotides line up with TRBD1. Germline assignment: CDR1 SEHNR and CDR2 FQNEAQ (reference sequence). This CDR3 is built from 13 residues. After removal of 5 bases from V and 5 bases from J, the junction contained 4 bases not matched to a gene. The CDR3 DNA reads TGTGCCAGCAGCAATCAGGGGGCTGAGACCCAGTACTTC. It translates to CASSNQGAETQYF.

Only a few counts were recorded for this clonotype. This CDR3 reads CASRKSMDSSYQYF. Here the CDR3 DNA reads TGTGCCAGCAGGAAATCCATGGACAGTTCTTATCAGTACTTC. The chain employs TRBV6-5 and TRBJ2-5, with D possibly TRBD1 on 6 matching bases. This CDR3 is built from 14 residues. CDR1 and CDR2 (germline): MNHEY, SVGAGI. Trimming cost V 6 bases and J 11 bases, with 22 bases left between them.

This clonotype was recorded only once. The gene calls are TRBV29-1 and TRBJ1-2; 8 bases match TRBD1. The CDR3 has 16 amino acids. The germline V gene has CDR1 SQVTM and CDR2 ANQGSEA. The V segment lost 3 bases and the J segment 1 base; nucleotides outside the gene matches: 10. The CDR3 nucleotides are TGCAGCGTTGACCGGGACAGGAACGCTTTTAACTATGGCTACACCTTC. This gives the protein CSVDRDRNAFNYGYTF.

This chain joins TRBV7-2 and TRBJ2-4; 7 bases agree with TRBD1. Trimming took 4 bases from V and 0 from J; bases not matched to a gene: 9. CDR1 and CDR2 (germline): SGHTA, FQGNSA. This CDR3 contains 17 residues. In DNA form, the CDR3 reads TGTGCCAGCAGCTCCCCCAGGGGGTTGCTAGCCAAAAACATTCAGTACTTC. This sequence encodes CASSSPRGLLAKNIQYF.

This clonotype occurred a few times. CDR3 in DNA: TGTGCCAGCAGCCCGGGGCAGGGCGAGCAGTACTTC. Its protein is CASSPGQGEQYF. The chain uses TRBV7-2 and TRBJ2-7; perhaps D is TRBD1 or TRBD2 (5 bases each). The CDR3 is 12 amino acids. Looked up from germline, CDR1 is SGHTA and CDR2 is FQGNSA. Between the trimmed V and J ends, which lost 5 bases and 6 bases, there was a span of 11 bases.

This clonotype was found a few times. V and J are TRBV24-1 and TRBJ2-3; D unresolved. Germline V gene data show CDR1 as KGHDR and CDR2 as SFDVKD. The CDR3 has 12 residues. V was shortened by 2 bases and J by 5 bases, with 4 bases between the two germline ends. The CDR3 nucleotides are TGTGCCACCAGTGATTCAAAAGATACGCAGTATTTT. This codes for CATSDSKDTQYF.

This clonotype was seen repeatedly, ten times or more. This sequence joins TRBV6-5 and TRBJ2-1; the match to TRBD2 covers 12 bases. Germline V gene lookup returns CDR1 MNHEY and CDR2 SVGAGI. The CDR3 contains 18 residues. The V segment lost 8 bases and the J segment 0 bases; nucleotides outside the gene matches: 11. CDR3 sequence (DNA): TGTGCCAGCTCTAGACTAGCGGGGGCAGGGAGCTCCTACAATGAGCAGTTCTTC. Its protein product is CASSRLAGAGSSYNEQFF.

The V gene is TRBV12-5, the J gene TRBJ1-2; 10 bases are a match to TRBD1. Germline trimming cut 1 base from V and 7 bases from J; bases unmatched to any gene: 15. This CDR3 contains 18 residues. The germline gives CDR1 LGHNT, CDR2 FRNRAP. The CDR3 sequence: CASGLARTGGSPLGGYTF. The CDR3 DNA is TGTGCTAGTGGTTTGGCGAGGACAGGGGGTTCCCCTCTGGGTGGCTACACCTTC.

This clonotype has only a few counts. V gene TRBV5-1 combines with J gene TRBJ2-3; no firm D call. Germline CDR1 SGHRS, CDR2 YFSETQ. Trimming removed 0 bases from V and 6 bases from J, with 8 bases in between. CDR3 size: 13 residues. CDR3 loop: CASSLVVLDTQYF. The CDR3 DNA follows: TGCGCCAGCAGCTTGGTAGTGTTGGATACGCAGTATTTT.

This clonotype was detected a few times. The J gene is TRBJ2-7, the V gene TRBV6-2 or TRBV6-3, with TRBD2 identical over 8 bases. After removal of 3 bases from V and 6 bases from J, the junction contained 7 bases not matched to a gene. This CDR3 has 14 amino acids. The germline CDR1 and CDR2 sequences are MNHEY and SVGEGT. In DNA, the CDR3 is TGTGCCAGCAGTTATTCGGGGGGGATGAGCGAGCAGTACTTC. Translation gives CASSYSGGMSEQYF.

V is TRBV3-1 and J is TRBJ2-7; 16 positions agree with TRBD2. Trimming at V came to 8 bases and at J to 7 bases, leaving 14 bases not matched to a gene. Germline assignment: CDR1 LGHDT and CDR2 YNNKEL (reference sequence). The CDR3 contains 17 residues. The CDR3 spells CASSWGLAGGSNNEQYF. The CDR3 DNA follows: TGTGCCAGCTCGTGGGGACTAGCGGGGGGGTCAAACAATGAGCAGTACTTC.

The sample holds a few counts of this clonotype. This chain uses TRBV7-2 with TRBJ2-5, with D possibly matching TRBD1 (6 bases). The length of the CDR3 is 13 residues. The V end lost 7 bases, the J end lost 2 bases, and 11 bases lay between the germline ends. Germline V gives CDR1 SGHTA, CDR2 FQGNSA. DNA of the CDR3: TGTGCCAGCATTAGGGGGTGGCAAGAGACCCAGTACTTC. Translating it yields CASIRGWQETQYF.

This clonotype was detected a few times. This rearrangement joins TRBV20-1 to TRBJ2-3; 12 bases line up with TRBD2. The V gene's germline CDR1 is DFQATT and CDR2 SNEGSKA (reference sequence). There are 14 residues in the CDR3. Unmatched junction bases numbered 3, after V lost 3 bases and J lost 5 bases. DNA of the CDR3: TGCAGTGCTAGTGGGGGACTAGCGGGAGATACGCAGTATTTT. Encoded protein: CSASGGLAGDTQYF.

The rearrangement links TRBV5-4 to TRBJ2-3, with D unresolved. CDR3 length: 14 residues. V shed 2 bases and J shed 6 bases, with 13 bases lying between them. The germline V gene has CDR1 SGHNT and CDR2 YYREEE (reference sequence). In DNA, the CDR3 is TGTGCCAGCAGCTTTGGCCTAGAATTCGATACGCAGTATTTT. This translates into CASSFGLEFDTQYF.

The chain links TRBV7-3 to TRBJ2-1; no clear D. The CDR3 consists of 14 residues. The V and J ends lost 5 bases and 6 bases respectively, with 14 bases between them. Germline V gene lookup returns CDR1 SGHTA and CDR2 FQGTGA. The CDR3 nucleotides read TGTGCCAGCAGCGTTGGTGGGTCACGCAATGAGCAGTTCTTC. Its translation: CASSVGGSRNEQFF. The full variable domain, its missing parts supplied by reference TRBV7-3 and TRBJ2-1, is GAGVSQTPSNKVTEKGKYVELRCDPISGHTALYWYRQSLGQGPEFLIYFQGTGAADDSGLPNDRFFAVRPEGSVSTLKIQRTERGDSAVYLCASSVGGSRNEQFFGPGTRLTVL.

This clonotype was detected a few times. The rearrangement joins TRBV21-1 to TRBJ1-2; whether TRBD1, the table's D call, matches the DNA was not checked. TRBV21-1 is marked as a pseudogene. CDR3 length: 12 residues. CDR3 region: CAVSTDPYGYTF. The DNA of the CDR3 is TGTGCCGTCTCGACAGACCCCTATGGCTACACCTTC.

The chain has TRBV30 and TRBJ2-7; 9 bases align to TRBD1. This CDR3 comprises 13 residues. In germline, CDR1 is GTSNPN, CDR2 SVGIG (reference sequence). The J segment lost 4 bases and the V segment lost 3 bases, leaving 4 bases of the junction unmatched. CDR3 nucleotides: TGTGCCTGGAGGGACAGGGGACGATACGAGCAGTACTTC. Translation gives CAWRDRGRYEQYF. Together with reference TRBV30 and TRBJ2-7, the CDR3 gives the full variable domain: SQTIHQWPATLVQPVGSPLSLECTVEGTSNPNLYWYRQAAGRGLQLLFYSVGIGQISSEVPQNLSASRPQDRQFILSSKKLLLSDSGFYLCAWRDRGRYEQYFGPGTRLTVT.

The rearrangement links TRBV7-2 to TRBJ2-1, with 11 bases matching TRBD2. Germline trimming cut 1 base from V and 12 bases from J; bases unmatched to any gene: 8. The CDR3 runs to 15 residues. CDR1 and CDR2 from the germline V gene are SGHTA and FQGNSA. Written as DNA, the CDR3 is TGTGCCAGCAGCTTAGTAGCGGGGGGGCCGGCTGGGCAGTTCTTC. It specifies CASSLVAGGPAGQFF.

The chain joins TRBV28 to TRBJ2-1; the match to TRBD1 covers 7 bases. The junction had 6 bases not matched to a gene; V was cut back by 5 bases and J by 2 bases. CDR3 length: 15 amino acids. Germline CDR1 reads MDHEN; CDR2 reads SYDVKM. The CDR3 bases are TGTGCCAGCAGTAGACAGGGCTTACCCTACAATGAGCAGTTCTTC. It yields the protein CASSRQGLPYNEQFF.

The chain's CDR3 is CASSLGGTGTQPQHF. Here the CDR3 DNA reads TGTGCCAGCAGCTTAGGGGGGACAGGGACGCAGCCCCAGCATTTT. The chain couples TRBV7-2 to TRBJ1-5; 9 bases agree with TRBD1. The CDR3 contains 15 residues. CDR1 is SGHTA and CDR2 is FQGNSA in the germline V gene. After removal of 1 base from V and 7 bases from J, the junction contained 5 bases not matched to a gene.

This clonotype was seen a few times. This chain joins TRBV6-2 or TRBV6-3 and TRBJ2-1, with D tentatively TRBD1 or TRBD2 (7 bases each). V lost 8 bases to trimming and J lost 7 bases, with 18 bases between them. CDR1 is MNHEY and CDR2 is SVGEGT in the germline V gene. The CDR3 covers 14 residues. CDR3 DNA: TGTGCCAGCGAAATCTTCCAGGGGGGGAATGAGCAGTTCTTC. It codes for CASEIFQGGNEQFF.